This T cell receptor (beta chain) derives from a study of long-term antiretroviral therapy in people with HIV. Whole-study findings and limits: The clones with expansion before ART were dominant in the repertoire at all time points.

Version v3.0 of the immunoSEQ assay was performed at survey level. The protocol was immunoSEQ multiplex PCR, while the TCRdb copy is restricted to in-frame clones and leaves out a portion. The profile shows tens of thousands of clones, less than 90% of them singletons. In this sample, this clone turned up once. The antigen remains undetermined. V lost 6 bases to trimming and J lost 14 bases; unmatched junction nucleotides: 5. The V gene's germline CDR1 is SQVTM and CDR2 ANQGSEA. CDR3 size: 10 residues. Source: unsorted PBMCs, taken about 5 years before starting antiretroviral therapy. The chain links TRBV29-1 to TRBJ2-3; 10 bases map to TRBD1. The sequence derives from a man between 45 and 60 years old with HIV. CDR3 DNA sequence: TGCAGCGTGCCGGGACAGGGGTTGTATTTT. Amino acids: CSVPGQGLYF.